Listed below are T cell receptor beta chains from one sample, sequenced in a study of blood T cell repertoires in COVID-19. Assay: immunoSEQ multiplex PCR; the TCRdb copy retains only in-frame clones and omits some. This table holds 65,000 to 70,000 clones, just over 85% found once. Sequenced: peripheral blood. Receptor source: a man in his fifties or sixties with acute or convalescent COVID-19. Both conserved end residues are part of each CDR3. Each record gives: V gene, clone size, D gene, J gene, CDR3 protein, CDR3 DNA. A D gene is named only where the DNA matches it firmly. For some rows the clone size is stated as once, few or many, or as a class when expanded; others skip it.

TRBV19,once,-,TRBJ2-1,CASKGRGRVYNEQFF,TGTGCCAGTAAGGGGAGGGGGAGAGTCTACAATGAGCAGTTCTTC
TRBV29-1,-,TRBD2,TRBJ2-3,CSVDGLAGGKGTDTQYF,TGCAGCGTTGACGGCCTAGCGGGGGGGAAGGGCACAGATACGCAGTATTTT
TRBV6-1,-,-,TRBJ1-1,CASSESPYTEAFF,TGTGCCAGCAGTGAAAGCCCATACACTGAAGCTTTCTTT
TRBV5-1,-,-,TRBJ2-2,CASSPQGTGELFF,TGCGCCAGCAGCCCCCAGGGGACCGGGGAGCTGTTTTTT
TRBV11-2,-,TRBD1,TRBJ1-3,CASSLLWQGVSPRGNTIYF,TGTGCCAGCAGCTTACTATGGCAGGGGGTGTCCCCGCGGGGAAACACCATATATTTT
TRBV10-3,-,-,TRBJ2-7,CAISDLQGGNEQYF,TGTGCCATCAGTGATTTACAGGGCGGTAACGAGCAGTACTTC
TRBV12-5,-,TRBD2,TRBJ2-1,CASELRTSGTTPNEQFF,TGTGCTAGTGAGTTGAGGACTAGCGGGACTACCCCCAATGAGCAGTTCTTC
TRBV7-2,-,TRBD2,TRBJ2-5,CASSPGGGQETQYF,TGTGCCAGCAGCCCGGGGGGAGGCCAAGAGACCCAGTACTTC
TRBV29-1,-,TRBD2,TRBJ2-1,CSVAGLAGGRAYNEQFF,TGCAGCGTTGCTGGGCTAGCGGGGGGGAGAGCCTACAATGAGCAGTTCTTC
TRBV7-8,-,TRBD1,TRBJ2-5,CASSLGQGVVGTQYF,TGTGCCAGCAGCCTAGGACAGGGCGTCGTGGGGACCCAGTACTTC
TRBV2,-,TRBD2,TRBJ2-3,CASYSAGGPVTQYF,TGTGCCAGCTACTCTGCGGGAGGGCCGGTTACGCAGTATTTT
TRBV30,-,-,TRBJ1-1,CAWSIPRAEAFF,TGTGCCTGGAGCATACCCCGAGCTGAAGCTTTCTTT
TRBV29-1,-,-,TRBJ2-2,CSADLGGRGTGELFF,TGCAGCGCCGACCTAGGGGGTAGGGGGACCGGGGAGCTGTTTTTT
TRBV5-1,-,TRBD1,TRBJ2-5,CASSLWDREKTQYF,TGCGCCAGCAGCTTATGGGACAGGGAAAAGACCCAGTACTTC
TRBV27,-,TRBD2,TRBJ2-7,CASSFKRGSPYEQYF,TGTGCCAGCAGTTTCAAGCGGGGTTCACCCTACGAGCAGTACTTC
TRBV14,-,-,TRBJ2-1,CASSQVGGGYNEQFF,TGTGCCAGCAGCCAAGTGGGGGGAGGCTACAATGAGCAGTTCTTC
TRBV24-1,few,-,TRBJ1-3,CATSDHRQPSEHTIYF,TGTGCCACCAGTGATCATCGACAGCCGTCCGAGCACACCATATATTTT
TRBV25-1,-,TRBD2,TRBJ2-3,CASSDFSGGADTQYF,TGTGCCAGCAGTGACTTTAGCGGGGGGGCAGATACGCAGTATTTT
TRBV5-1,-,-,TRBJ2-3,CASSLVLGVRTDTQYF,TGCGCCAGCAGCTTGGTGCTAGGGGTGCGCACAGATACGCAGTATTTT
TRBV11-2,-,TRBD2,TRBJ2-5,CASSPKNPASGGAETQYF,TGTGCCAGCAGCCCAAAGAACCCCGCTAGCGGGGGGGCAGAGACCCAGTACTTC
TRBV5-6,-,-,TRBJ2-4,CASSLGQGTKNIQYF,TGTGCCAGCAGCTTGGGGCAGGGGACCAAAAACATTCAGTACTTC
TRBV6-1,-,-,TRBJ2-3,CASSEAFGGTGDTQYF,TGTGCCAGCAGTGAAGCGTTTGGCGGAACCGGAGATACGCAGTATTTT
TRBV10-3,-,TRBD1,TRBJ1-2,CANRDSSNYGYTF,TGTGCCAACCGGGACAGCTCCAACTATGGCTACACCTTC
TRBV24-1,-,TRBD1,TRBJ2-1,CATSDGTGVSSYNEQFF,TGTGCCACCAGTGATGGGACAGGGGTAAGCTCCTACAATGAGCAGTTCTTC
TRBV18,-,-,TRBJ1-3,CASSPPGDTIYF,TGTGCCAGCTCACCACCGGGCGACACCATATATTTT
TRBV28,-,TRBD2,TRBJ2-7,CASSSWGGSSYEQYF,TGTGCCAGCTCCTCTTGGGGGGGGAGCTCCTACGAGCAGTACTTC
TRBV3-1/TRBV3-2,-,-,TRBJ1-2,CASSQEGARGYTF,TGTGCCAGCAGCCAAGAGGGGGCCCGCGGCTACACCTTC
TRBV5-1,-,-,TRBJ1-1,CASSGTPGHRLNTEAFF,TGCGCCAGCAGCGGCACCCCGGGACATAGGCTGAACACTGAAGCTTTCTTT
TRBV25-1,-,-,TRBJ1-1,CASSEQTWTEAFF,TGTGCCAGCAGTGAACAAACTTGGACTGAAGCTTTCTTT
TRBV9,once,TRBD1,TRBJ1-6,CASSASGQNNSPLHF,TGTGCCAGCAGCGCCTCGGGACAGAATAATTCACCCCTCCACTTT
TRBV27,-,-,TRBJ1-5,CASSLVSSNQPQHF,TGTGCCAGCAGTTTGGTCAGTAGCAATCAGCCCCAGCATTTT
TRBV2,-,TRBD1,TRBJ2-5,CASNLQGETQYF,TGTGCCAGCAACCTACAGGGGGAGACCCAGTACTTC
TRBV2,-,-,TRBJ1-2,CASSEATDYGYTF,TGTGCCAGCAGTGAAGCGACAGACTATGGCTACACCTTC